The 3 T cell receptor beta chains in this list originate from one sample, sequenced in a study of blood T cell repertoires in COVID-19. Data came from immunoSEQ multiplex PCR; TCRdb stores just in-frame clones and leaves some out. The profile shows approximately 300,000 clones, roughly 90% of them singletons. The source material was peripheral blood. These receptors all stem from a woman in her forties or fifties with active or convalescent COVID-19.

There are a few counts of this clone. This chain uses TRBV5-8 with TRBJ1-2; tentatively, D is TRBD1 (5 bases). V was cut by 1 base and J by 4 bases, with 20 bases left in between. This CDR3 is 17 amino acids long. CDR1 is SGHTS and CDR2 is YDEGEE in the germline V gene. CDR3 region: CASSLRPPDKQIYGYTF. The DNA for the CDR3 is TGTGCCAGCAGCTTGCGCCCTCCGGACAAACAAATCTATGGCTACACCTTC.

V and J are TRBV6-5 and TRBJ2-7, with a weak D call TRBD1 (6 bases). The V and J ends lost 0 bases and 6 bases respectively, with 15 bases between them. The germline V gene has CDR1 MNHEY and CDR2 SVGAGI. The CDR3 length is 15 residues. The CDR3 loop is CASSYSSFTGREQYF. The CDR3 nucleotides read TGTGCCAGCAGTTACTCTTCGTTTACAGGGCGCGAGCAGTACTTC.

This clone was counted only a few times. V usage is TRBV7-9 and J usage is TRBJ1-1; tentative D call: TRBD1 (6 bases). This CDR3 has 14 residues. V lost 3 bases and J lost 1, with 9 bases in between. Per germline, CDR1 SEHNR and CDR2 FQNEAQ (reference sequence). The chain's CDR3 is CASSFGRGNTEAFF. In DNA form, the CDR3 reads TGTGCCAGCAGCTTCGGCAGGGGGAACACTGAAGCTTTCTTT.